One and the same sample provided the 14 T cell receptor beta chains below, sequenced in a study of T cell repertoires in cytomegalovirus infection. Each CDR3 protein gets one entry after TCRdb re-called the reads with MiXCR. Here the sample spans about 280,000 distinct CDR3 sequences, 20% to 25% being singletons. These receptors are not linked to any known antigen. The sample here was cultured PBMCs, taken from culture after CMV antigen stimulation. These receptors were taken from a human donor in good health (CMV status not recorded). Some clones in this sample may be carry-over from other donors' samples.

The rearrangement joins TRBV4-2 to TRBJ2-1; 7 bases are shared with TRBD1. The ends lost 0 bases at V and 4 bases at J; junction bases unmatched: 6. Germline CDR1 is LGHNA and CDR2 is YNFKEQ. This CDR3 contains 16 residues. The CDR3 DNA follows: TGTGCCAGCAGCCAAGAGACGACAGGGTTTTACAATGAGCAGTTCTTC. Protein sequence: CASSQETTGFYNEQFF.

The gene calls are TRBV19 and TRBJ1-1; D is unclear. The ends were cut back, 5 bases at V and 0 bases at J, with 10 bases in the middle. Per the germline V gene, CDR1 is LNHDA and CDR2 is SQIVND (reference sequence). The CDR3 covers 14 residues. In nucleotides, the CDR3 is TGTGCCAGTAGTGTCGGGTATCTGAACACTGAAGCTTTCTTT. Amino acids: CASSVGYLNTEAFF.

In this sample, this clonotype turned up a few times. The genes are TRBV28 and TRBJ2-7, with a weak D call TRBD2 (5 bases). V was cut by 6 bases and J by 4 bases, with 13 bases left in between. The germline V gene has CDR1 MDHEN and CDR2 SYDVKM. This CDR3 is 13 amino acids long. Here the CDR3 reads CASRGAAEYEQYF. Here the CDR3 DNA reads TGTGCCAGCAGAGGTGCAGCGGAATACGAGCAGTACTTC.

This clonotype was picked up many times. The chain is built from TRBV7-6 and TRBJ2-5; 10 nucleotides align to TRBD2. With V trimmed by 4 bases and J by 8 bases, 10 bases remained unmatched. Germline V CDR1 and CDR2: SGHVS, FNYEAQ. CDR3 length: 15 amino acids. Written as DNA, the CDR3 is TGTGCCAGCAGCTCCCCAACGGGACTAGCGATCACCCAGTACTTC. Translating gives CASSSPTGLAITQYF.

This clonotype was recorded at least ten times. V usage is TRBV7-2 and J usage is TRBJ2-2; the D gene is possibly TRBD2 (6 bases). V was shortened by 1 base and J by 2 bases, with 8 bases between the two germline ends. This CDR3 is built from 15 residues. Looked up from germline, CDR1 is SGHTA and CDR2 is FQGNSA. CDR3 residues: CASSLGRENTGELFF. CDR3 DNA sequence: TGTGCCAGCAGCTTAGGGCGGGAAAACACCGGGGAGCTGTTTTTT.

This clonotype was observed many times. The chain is built from TRBV7-8 and TRBJ2-5; 9 bases align to TRBD1. The CDR3 spans 16 residues. CDR1 is SGHVS, CDR2 FQNEAQ, per germline. V shed 5 bases and J 5 bases; nucleotides not matched to a gene: 12. Here the CDR3 DNA reads TGTGCCAGCAGCAACGAACAGGGGGCGGTGTACGAGACCCAGTACTTC. The encoded protein is CASSNEQGAVYETQYF.

J is TRBJ2-1 and V is TRBV28; D unclear. V dropped 5 bases and J dropped 6 bases, with 11 bases sitting between them. CDR3 size: 13 residues. From germline, CDR1 is MDHEN and CDR2 SYDVKM. The CDR3 spells CASSISRSNEQFF. The CDR3 nucleotides read TGTGCCAGCAGTATTTCACGTTCCAATGAGCAGTTCTTC.

This clonotype was recorded at least ten times. The chain combines TRBV7-3 with TRBJ2-1; maybe TRBD1 (6 bases). Germline assignment: CDR1 SGHTA and CDR2 FQGTGA. The V end was cut by 4 bases, the J end by 4 bases, with 17 bases between. The CDR3 totals 16 residues. This CDR3 reads CASSSVGGTPYNEQFF. In nucleotides, the CDR3 is TGTGCCAGCAGCTCAGTAGGGGGTACCCCTTACAATGAGCAGTTCTTC. Combining the CDR3 with reference TRBV7-3 and TRBJ2-1 gives the whole variable domain GAGVSQTPSNKVTEKGKYVELRCDPISGHTALYWYRQSLGQGPEFLIYFQGTGAADDSGLPNDRFFAVRPEGSVSTLKIQRTERGDSAVYLCASSSVGGTPYNEQFFGPGTRLTVL.

The sample holds a few counts of this clonotype. J is TRBJ2-6 and V is TRBV28; TRBD2 matches 11 bases. Trimming cost V 6 bases and J 2 bases; bases outside gene matches: 9. CDR1 is MDHEN, CDR2 SYDVKM, per germline. The length of the CDR3 is 18 residues. The CDR3 loop reads CASRRMTSGTTGANVLTF. The DNA of the CDR3 is TGTGCCAGCAGGCGAATGACTAGCGGGACCACTGGGGCCAACGTCCTGACTTTC.

The V and J genes are TRBV10-3 and TRBJ2-3, with D possibly matching TRBD2 (5 bases). The length of the CDR3 is 13 residues. Germline CDR1 ENHRY, CDR2 SYGVKD. Between the trimmed V and J ends, which lost 10 bases and 11 bases, there was a span of 22 bases. CDR3 in amino acids: CATLGVLMREQYF. The CDR3 region has the DNA TGTGCCACCCTCGGGGTGCTAATGCGTGAGCAGTATTTT.

This clonotype appeared a few times. This chain links TRBV7-9 with TRBJ1-1; 7 bases fit TRBD1. The germline V gene has CDR1 SEHNR and CDR2 FQNEAQ (reference sequence). V lost 7 bases and J lost 1; bases outside the gene matches: 6. The CDR3 has 14 residues. CDR3 sequence reads: CASILTGSNTEAFF. The DNA for the CDR3 is TGTGCCAGCATCCTGACAGGGTCGAACACTGAAGCTTTCTTT.

This clonotype came up many times. The chain joins TRBV7-2 to TRBJ2-1, with D possibly being TRBD2 (6 bases). CDR1 and CDR2 (germline): SGHTA, FQGNSA. Trimming left V 2 bases short and J 7 bases short, with 9 bases between. This CDR3 contains 13 residues. The CDR3 reads CASSLLGGNEQFF. The CDR3 DNA reads TGTGCCAGCAGCTTACTAGGAGGGAATGAGCAGTTCTTC.

The chain uses TRBV28 and TRBJ1-5; 7 bases align to TRBD1. The V segment lost 3 bases and the J segment 8 bases; nucleotides outside the gene matches: 10. Germline-derived CDR1 and CDR2 are MDHEN and SYDVKM. The CDR3 is 15 residues long. CDR3 DNA sequence: TGTGCCAGCAGTTTGGCGACAGGGAACAGGGAGCCCCAGCATTTT. It encodes CASSLATGNREPQHF.

This clonotype was observed at least ten times. The chain has TRBV10-2 and TRBJ2-1, with 8 bases fitting TRBD2. The junction had 18 bases not matched to a gene; V was cut back by 2 bases and J by 6 bases. The CDR3 extends over 19 amino acids. Germline V gene sequence: CDR1 WSHSY, CDR2 SAAADI. The CDR3 protein is CASSEVLGTRHTTGNEQFF. CDR3 bases: TGCGCCAGCAGTGAGGTTCTAGGGACTAGGCACACTACTGGCAATGAGCAGTTCTTC.